The 2 T cell receptor beta chains below were found in one sample sequenced in a study of blood T cell repertoires in COVID-19. The repertoire was sequenced with immunoSEQ multiplex PCR; TCRdb's copy has only in-frame clones and lacks some. The sample contains 390,000 or so clones, approximately 89% of which appear only once. The material sequenced was peripheral blood. Receptor source: a woman in her twenties or thirties with COVID-19, enrolled during active disease.

V usage is TRBV11-2 and J usage is TRBJ2-5; D is possibly TRBD1 (6 bases). Trimming stripped 8 bases from V and 4 bases from J, with 14 bases between. Germline CDR1 reads SGHAT; CDR2 reads FQNNGV. This CDR3 is built from 13 residues. The CDR3 region has the DNA TGTGCCAGCGGCACAGGGTTTCGAGAGACCCAGTACTTC. Its translation is CASGTGFRETQYF.

This chain joins TRBV6-5 and TRBJ2-7; 7 bases map to TRBD2. Germline values: CDR1 MNHEY, CDR2 SVGAGI. This CDR3 has 16 amino acids. V lost 4 bases and J lost 1; bases outside the gene matches: 10. This CDR3 reads CASSSLPPAGSYEQYF. As DNA, the CDR3 is TGTGCCAGCAGTTCCCTCCCCCCAGCGGGGTCCTACGAGCAGTACTTC.